This section outlines one T cell receptor (beta chain) sequence together with its context. Antigen specificity is unknown. A J-beta primer mix and a sample-barcoded 5' primer were used in a second PCR of about 6 to 12 cycles. In TCRdb, the 5' RACE reads were re-called with MiXCR into one record per CDR3 protein. The sample yields 600,000 to 1,000,000 distinct CDR3 sequences, 58% seen once. Deletions cut 6 bases from V and 7 bases from J, with 16 bases between. Germline V CDR1 and CDR2: MNHEY, SVGAGI. The CDR3 is made up of 13 amino acids. Ranging in age from about 6 to 95, the donors were healthy Caucasian individuals from Russia. Every participating donor contributed roughly 11 milliliters of peripheral blood through a draw. These data come from a study of blood T cells in healthy people across ages. Overall study: Template switching recovered approximately one barcoded beta molecule for every two T cells.

General study points: Researchers judged that diversity estimates from one million T cells fell short of true values.

The chain carries TRBV6-5 and TRBJ2-7; the D gene is possibly TRBD2 (6 bases). This TCR was recovered from a young man in good health. The sequenced sample was blood. The CDR3 DNA is TGTGCCAGCAGCCCGACTAGTTTGAATGAGCAGTACTTC. Residues: CASSPTSLNEQYF.